This passage covers 28 T cell receptor beta chains from one sample sequenced in a study of cytomegalovirus exposure and HLA in healthy donors. PCR was performed using 60 Vbeta and 13 Jbeta primers. Profiling relied on immunoSEQ multiplex PCR, and the TCRdb table lists in-frame clones only, not all of them. Of around 220,000 clones listed, roughly 83% are singletons. The sequencing sample was made of PBMCs. The receptors derive from a girl between 5 and 17 years old in good health and CMV-seronegative.

This sequence joins TRBV30 and TRBJ2-1, with 7 nucleotides matching TRBD2. V shed 4 bases and J 0 bases; nucleotides not matched to a gene: 18. CDR1 is GTSNPN, CDR2 SVGIG, per germline (reference sequence). This CDR3 region has 19 residues. The CDR3 region is CAWNGGTEMPGGSYNEQFF. The CDR3 region has the DNA TGTGCCTGGAATGGAGGGACGGAAATGCCGGGAGGCTCCTACAATGAGCAGTTCTTC.

CDR3 loop: CASSPEWSSNGYTF. In nucleotides, the CDR3 is TGCGCCAGCAGCCCGGAATGGTCTAGCAATGGCTACACCTTC. The chain couples TRBV5-1 to TRBJ1-2; D not certain. The CDR3 is 14 residues long. Trimming stripped 4 bases from V and 6 bases from J, with 16 bases between. Germline CDR1 is SGHRS and CDR2 is YFSETQ.

The chain is built from TRBV5-4 and TRBJ2-4; 7 nucleotides match TRBD1. The J segment lost 0 bases and the V segment lost 3 bases, leaving 6 bases of the junction unmatched. Germline values: CDR1 SGHNT, CDR2 YYREEE (reference sequence). The CDR3 length is 16 residues. CDR3 DNA: TGTGCCAGCAGCTCAGGACAGGCGCTAGCCAAAAACATTCAGTACTTC. Protein: CASSSGQALAKNIQYF. The full variable domain, in which reference TRBV5-4 and TRBJ2-4 provide the parts outside the CDR3, is ETGVTQSPTHLIKTRGQQVTLRCSSQSGHNTVSWYQQALGQGPQFIFQYYREEENGRGNFPPRFSGLQFPNYSSELNVNALELDDSALYLCASSSGQALAKNIQYFGAGTRLSVL.

The chain is built from TRBV28 and TRBJ1-5, with 7 bases fitting TRBD1. The CDR3 has 14 residues. Germline V CDR1 and CDR2: MDHEN, SYDVKM. V shed 5 bases and J 9 bases; nucleotides not matched to a gene: 10. CDR3 DNA sequence: TGTGCCAGCAGTCGATTACAGGGGCGATGGCCCCAGCATTTT. Its translation is CASSRLQGRWPQHF. Full variable domain (outside the CDR3, taken from reference TRBV28 and TRBJ1-5): DVKVTQSSRYLVKRTGEKVFLECVQDMDHENMFWYRQDPGLGLRLIYFSYDVKMKEKGDIPEGYSVSREKKERFSLILESASTNQTSMYLCASSRLQGRWPQHFGDGTRLSIL.

This clone was observed a single time. The chain links TRBV19 to TRBJ1-6; D unclear. Germline V gene sequence: CDR1 LNHDA, CDR2 SQIVND (reference sequence). The CDR3 runs 14 residues. V dropped 6 bases and J dropped 6 bases, with 12 bases sitting between them. CDR3 coding DNA: TGTGCCAGTAGCCTCCGGGTTGGTAATTCACCCCTCCACTTT. It encodes CASSLRVGNSPLHF. The whole variable domain, remainder taken from reference TRBV19 and TRBJ1-6, is DGGITQSPKYLFRKEGQNVTLSCEQNLNHDAMYWYRQDPGQGLRLIYYSQIVNDFQKGDIAEGYSVSREKKESFPLTVTSAQKNPTAFYLCASSLRVGNSPLHFGNGTRLTVT.

The rearrangement links TRBV27 to TRBJ2-5, with D perhaps TRBD2 (6 bases). The CDR3 sequence is 14 residues long. Germline V gene lookup returns CDR1 MNHEY and CDR2 SMNVEV (reference sequence). V was shortened by 2 bases and J by 4 bases, with 11 bases between the two germline ends. As DNA, the CDR3 is TGTGCCAGCAGTTTACAACTAGCTGGAGAGACCCAGTACTTC. It translates to CASSLQLAGETQYF.

V and J are TRBV27 and TRBJ1-1; 9 bases are a match to TRBD1. Germline assignment: CDR1 MNHEY and CDR2 SMNVEV (reference sequence). Trimming cost V 5 bases and J 4 bases; bases outside gene matches: 5. The CDR3 length is 14 residues. The CDR3 DNA follows: TGTGCCAGCAGTCTGGGGACAGGGATCACTGAAGCTTTCTTT. Amino acid sequence: CASSLGTGITEAFF.

CDR3 region: CATSQGMNTEAFF. CDR3 nucleotide sequence: TGTGCCACCTCGCAGGGTATGAACACTGAAGCTTTCTTT. The chain links TRBV15 to TRBJ1-1; possibly TRBD1 for D (5 bases). The germline V and J ends were trimmed by 8 bases and 0 bases, with 10 bases remaining between them. Per germline, CDR1 LNHNV and CDR2 YYDKDF (reference sequence). This CDR3 is built from 13 residues.

The V call is TRBV11-2, the J call TRBJ1-1; the match to TRBD1 covers 7 bases. V was clipped by 3 bases and J by 1 base; unmatched bases: 5. The CDR3 sequence is 15 residues long. Per germline, CDR1 SGHAT and CDR2 FQNNGV. CDR3 protein: CASSFPGQRNTEAFF. DNA for the CDR3: TGTGCCAGCAGCTTCCCGGGACAGCGGAACACTGAAGCTTTCTTT.

In this sample, this clone turned up once. As DNA, the CDR3 is TGTGCCAGCAGCTTAAGGGTCGGGGGGATCGGGGACAATGAGCAGTTCTTC. Translating gives CASSLRVGGIGDNEQFF. The chain recombines TRBV11-2 with TRBJ2-1; 7 bases fit TRBD2. This CDR3 is built from 17 residues. V trimming: 2 bases; J trimming: 5 bases; junction bases outside the gene matches: 12. Germline V gene lookup returns CDR1 SGHAT and CDR2 FQNNGV.

The chain carries TRBV30 and TRBJ1-5; D gene ambiguous. This CDR3 contains 13 residues. The germline gives CDR1 GTSNPN, CDR2 SVGIG (reference sequence). V was trimmed by 5 bases and J by 7 bases, leaving 15 bases between them. The CDR3 coding sequence is TGTGCCTGGGCGCCCGGAGTACGACAGCCCCAGCATTTT. Encoded protein: CAWAPGVRQPQHF.

V usage is TRBV19 and J usage is TRBJ2-7, with D possibly matching TRBD1 (6 bases). Trimming took off 8 bases at V and 6 bases at J, with 17 bases between the two ends. The CDR3 contains 13 residues. CDR1 LNHDA and CDR2 SQIVND come from the germline V gene (reference sequence). CDR3 coding DNA: TGTGCCAGTGGTACAGGGTATCAGAGCGAGCAGTACTTC. Translating it yields CASGTGYQSEQYF.

The chain links TRBV28 to TRBJ1-2; D is ambiguous. CDR1 and CDR2 from the germline V gene are MDHEN and SYDVKM. The ends were cut back, 2 bases at V and 5 bases at J, with 15 bases in the middle. The CDR3 loop spans 15 amino acids. In DNA form, the CDR3 reads TGTGCCAGCAGTTTAGGAGGCAGAAGCCTATATGGCTACACCTTC. Residues: CASSLGGRSLYGYTF.

The CDR3 DNA is TGTGCCAGCAGCCGGACTAGCGGGACCCTTGATGAGCAGTTCTTC. Residues: CASSRTSGTLDEQFF. The rearrangement joins TRBV7-3 to TRBJ2-1; 12 bases line up with TRBD2. The CDR3 runs to 15 residues. Germline V gene data show CDR1 as SGHTA and CDR2 as FQGTGA. Losses at the gene ends were 5 bases for V and 8 bases for J; bases not matched to a gene: 7.

This clone has just a few counts. The chain uses TRBV7-2 and TRBJ1-3; D possibly corresponds to TRBD1 (5 bases). This CDR3 region has 15 residues. CDR1 and CDR2 (germline): SGHTA, FQGNSA. The V gene lost 3 bases and the J gene lost 1 base, with 10 bases spanning the gap. CDR3 sequence: CASSLTPGSGNTIYF. Written as DNA, the CDR3 is TGTGCCAGCAGCTTGACCCCAGGGTCTGGAAACACCATATATTTT.

This chain joins TRBV6-1 and TRBJ1-1; possible D gene TRBD1, 5 bases. The germline V gene encodes CDR1 MNHNS and CDR2 SASEGT. Trimming took off 2 bases at V and 1 base at J, with 8 bases between the two ends. The CDR3 totals 14 residues. The CDR3 region is CASSEWRGNTEAFF. The CDR3 DNA is TGTGCCAGCAGTGAATGGAGGGGGAACACTGAAGCTTTCTTT.

The J gene is TRBJ1-5, the V gene TRBV19; possibly TRBD1 for D (5 bases). The CDR3 is 16 amino acids. The V end was cut by 1 base, the J end by 0 bases, with 10 bases between. The germline gives CDR1 LNHDA, CDR2 SQIVND (reference sequence). In DNA form, the CDR3 reads TGTGCCAGTAGTATAGGACAGCCCTATAGCAATCAGCCCCAGCATTTT. Amino acids: CASSIGQPYSNQPQHF.

This CDR3 is CASRDRGRAEAFF. The CDR3 DNA is TGTGCCAGCAGGGACAGGGGTAGGGCTGAAGCTTTCTTT. The chain employs TRBV28 and TRBJ1-1; TRBD1 matches 9 bases. Germline CDR1 is MDHEN and CDR2 is SYDVKM. The CDR3 runs to 13 residues. V lost 6 bases and J lost 6; bases outside the gene matches: 5.

This sequence joins TRBV7-6 and TRBJ1-6, with 12 bases matching TRBD1. Trimming cost V 3 bases and J 6 bases; bases outside gene matches: 15. CDR1 and CDR2 (germline): SGHVS, FNYEAQ. The CDR3 loop spans 20 amino acids. The chain's CDR3 is CASSLGSGTGGAGVNSPLHF. As DNA, the CDR3 is TGTGCCAGCAGCTTGGGCTCCGGGACAGGGGGCGCCGGGGTTAATTCACCCCTCCACTTT.

V is TRBV7-8 and J is TRBJ2-7, with 7 bases aligning to TRBD2. This CDR3 contains 17 residues. J lost 4 bases, V lost 1 base, and 13 bases had no gene match. The germline gives CDR1 SGHVS, CDR2 FQNEAQ. CDR3 bases: TGTGCCAGCAGCTTAGTAGGAGCGGGGCACAGTATATACGAGCAGTACTTC. Translating gives CASSLVGAGHSIYEQYF.

The CDR3 region is CASSVAPTGRNSPLHF. The CDR3 DNA reads as TGTGCCAGCAGCGTAGCTCCGACAGGTCGGAATTCACCCCTCCACTTT. V gene TRBV9 combines with J gene TRBJ1-6; the D gene is possibly TRBD1 (6 bases). V was shortened by 0 bases and J by 7 bases, with 14 bases between the two germline ends. Germline CDR1 is SGDLS and CDR2 is YYNGEE. CDR3 size: 16 residues.

The chain uses TRBV28 and TRBJ1-1, with TRBD1 identical over 7 bases. Germline V gives CDR1 MDHEN, CDR2 SYDVKM. Unmatched junction bases numbered 13, after V lost 3 bases and J lost 3 bases. This CDR3 is built from 17 residues. The CDR3 reads CASSFRRGRGLDTEAFF. The CDR3 nucleotides read TGTGCCAGCAGTTTTAGGAGGGGGCGCGGGTTGGACACTGAAGCTTTCTTT.

The chain combines TRBV2 with TRBJ2-1; a possible D gene is TRBD2 (5 bases). In germline, CDR1 is SNHLY, CDR2 FYNNEI. CDR3 size: 18 residues. Trimming removed 6 bases at V and 4 bases at J, with 25 bases between. The CDR3 DNA reads TGTGCCAGCAGGGGTAGCTTTCCCGATGGGAGCTATTACAATGAGCAGTTCTTC. Translation gives CASRGSFPDGSYYNEQFF.

The chain recombines TRBV4-2 with TRBJ2-2, with 11 bases fitting TRBD2. V shed 5 bases and J 2 bases; nucleotides not matched to a gene: 13. Germline CDR1 and CDR2: LGHNA and YNFKEQ. The CDR3 runs 19 residues. CDR3 sequence (DNA): TGTGCCAGCAGCTACGATATAACTAGCGGGGGCCAAAACACCGGGGAGCTGTTTTTT. Encoded protein: CASSYDITSGGQNTGELFF.

The chain is built from TRBV28 and TRBJ1-2; D uncertain. The CDR3 totals 12 residues. V was pared by 4 bases and J by 5 bases, with 8 bases between. The germline V gene encodes CDR1 MDHEN and CDR2 SYDVKM. CDR3 sequence (DNA): TGTGCCAGCAGTTCACTAAGATATGGCTACACCTTC. Protein sequence: CASSSLRYGYTF.

This chain uses TRBV19 with TRBJ1-2, with 7 bases identical to TRBD1. The V gene's germline CDR1 is LNHDA and CDR2 SQIVND (reference sequence). The CDR3 runs 16 residues. After removal of 4 bases from V and 1 base from J, the junction contained 9 bases not matched to a gene. CDR3 in amino acids: CASSKGTALLNYGYTF. DNA for the CDR3: TGTGCCAGTAGTAAGGGGACAGCCCTACTTAACTATGGCTACACCTTC.

The J gene is TRBJ1-5, the V gene TRBV7-2; 8 bases line up with TRBD1. This CDR3 has 16 residues. CDR1 and CDR2 (germline): SGHTA, FQGNSA. The trim removed 0 bases at V and 11 bases at J, leaving 12 bases unmatched. CDR3 loop: CASSLAPGQDRGAQHF. The CDR3 DNA reads TGTGCCAGCAGCTTAGCTCCGGGACAGGATCGTGGAGCCCAGCATTTT. Full variable domain (rest looked up from reference TRBV7-2 and TRBJ1-5): GAGVSQSPSNKVTEKGKDVELRCDPISGHTALYWYRQSLGQGLEFLIYFQGNSAPDKSGLPSDRFSAERTGGSVSTLTIQRTQQEDSAVYLCASSLAPGQDRGAQHFGDGTRLSIL.

This chain's CDR3 is CASSLTGTAVYEQYF. The CDR3 DNA reads TGTGCCAGCAGTTTAACCGGGACAGCAGTCTACGAGCAGTACTTC. The rearrangement joins TRBV2 to TRBJ2-7; TRBD1 aligns across 7 bases. Trimming cost V 5 bases and J 3 bases; bases outside gene matches: 10. Germline CDR1 and CDR2: SNHLY and FYNNEI. The CDR3 runs 15 residues.